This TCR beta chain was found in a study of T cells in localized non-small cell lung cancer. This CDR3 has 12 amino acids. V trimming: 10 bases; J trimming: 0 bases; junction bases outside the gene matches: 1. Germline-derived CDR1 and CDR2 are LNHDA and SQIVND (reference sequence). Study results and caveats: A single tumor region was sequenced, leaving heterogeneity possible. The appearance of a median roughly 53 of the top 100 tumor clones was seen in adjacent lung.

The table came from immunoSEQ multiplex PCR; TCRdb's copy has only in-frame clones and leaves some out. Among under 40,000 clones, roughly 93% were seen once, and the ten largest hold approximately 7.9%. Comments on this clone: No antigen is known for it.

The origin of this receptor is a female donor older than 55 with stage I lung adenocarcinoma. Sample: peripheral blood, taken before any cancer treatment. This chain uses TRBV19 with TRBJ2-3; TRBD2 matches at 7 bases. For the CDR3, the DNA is TGTGCCACGGGAGGTAGCACAGATACGCAGTATTTT. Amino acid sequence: CATGGSTDTQYF. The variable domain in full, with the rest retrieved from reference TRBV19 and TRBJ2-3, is DGGITQSPKYLFRKEGQNVTLSCEQNLNHDAMYWYRQDPGQGLRLIYYSQIVNDFQKGDIAEGYSVSREKKESFPLTVTSAQKNPTAFYLCATGGSTDTQYFGPGTRLTVL.